This T cell receptor beta chain was documented in a study of neoadjuvant anti-PD-1 for oral cavity cancer (dated by TCRdb to about 2021). About the study as a whole: Before undergoing curative-intent surgical resection, most patients got three to four biweekly nivolumab doses at 3 mg/kg. The parent correlative cohort included roughly 13 patients, with an approximately 34% response rate. Patients who did not progress were given a fourth nivolumab dose at about day 43 and had definitive surgical resection on days 50-56. Patients with complete response, partial response or stable disease by RECIST 1.1 were defined as responders, whereas patients with progression were defined as non-responders.

Survey sequencing of tumors used two replicates per sample, and the tumor libraries mostly started from about 5 ug of input genomic DNA. The immunoSEQ hsTCRbeta kit was used to prepare TCRbeta libraries, following the manufacturer's instructions. The finished libraries were brought together in one pool at roughly 3 nM, which was then read using an Illumina NovaSeq 6000 S4 flow cell. On the authors' methods: Raw data preprocessing and quality control were performed with the immunoSEQ Analyzer. The analysis was restricted to productive rearrangements, with each unique CDR3 amino acid sequence defining a clonotype. Repertoire clonality was estimated as the Gini-Simpson index, which was computed with the R package tcR. Student's t test was used to compare Gini indices, while Pearson correlation assessed associations with tumor size change. Not all clones reach the TCRdb copy of this immuneACCESS table, which keeps in-frame sequences only. Checked studies attribute under half of the gap to unresolved V genes and leave the rest unexplained. That table gives V, J and clone size, and the DNA gave D and trimming. The sample records 20,000 to 25,000 clones, approximately 27% of which are singletons. The ten largest account for 15% to 20% of the sample.

As for this clone: Its antigen specificity is not known. Base quality data are lacking; no much larger clone is found one base away.

Explained via the paper, the time point label denotes: after neoadjuvant nivolumab, at surgical resection. Patients had been newly diagnosed with stage II-IVA oral cavity squamous cell carcinoma, and no prior systemic or radiation treatment had been given to the patients. The cohort was made up of patients with locally advanced, HPV-negative oral cavity squamous cell carcinoma. Samples were obtained from a longitudinal correlative study of a single-arm phase II trial of neoadjuvant nivolumab in oral cavity squamous cell carcinoma. Subject-matched pre- and post-treatment PBMCs and tumors from three responders and three non-responders underwent genomic DNA-based TCRbeta sequencing. The Maxwell RSC DNA from Tissue kit was used to isolate genomic DNA from tumor tissue. Reading the germline V gene (reference sequence) gives CDR1 MNHEY and CDR2 SMNVEV. Taken from cysteine to phenylalanine, the CDR3 has 15 residues. The CDR3 DNA has 45 bases and is translated from base 1. At the junction V is shortened by 1 base and J by 1 base, with 10 bases in between.

The paper as a whole reports these results and caveats: TCR analyses included only three patients per response group, and the authors called for larger cohorts for validation. Greater tumor shrinkage was correlated with larger post-treatment sizes of preexisting intratumoral clones, suggesting that expansion of preexisting clones contributed to response. Higher pretreatment blood TCRbeta clonality and lower post-treatment tumor TCRbeta clonality were correlated with higher pretreatment blood Treg/Th17 ratios.

The starting material was tumor tissue, obtained after nivolumab (anti-PD-1) treatment. The receptor chain draws on TRBV27 and TRBJ1-1; the D region possibly corresponds to TRBD1 (5 bases align). The clonotype was recovered from a person between 40 and 79 years old with oral cavity squamous cell carcinoma. The nucleotide sequence reads as follows: TGTGCCAGCAGTTTATTCTATGGGGCGAACACTGAAGCTTTCTTT. Its protein product is CASSLFYGANTEAFF.